This TCR beta chain stems from a study of control samples from healthy donors and cancer patients. This clone was detected only once. Here immunoSEQ multiplex PCR was the method, and the copy in TCRdb shows in-frame clones only, minus some. Altogether over 150,000 clones are present, about 90% being singletons, with the ten largest covering 2%. This CDR3 spans 13 amino acids. The V gene lost 7 bases and the J gene lost 4 bases, with 11 bases spanning the gap. CDR1 is SNHLY and CDR2 is FYNNEI in the germline V gene. This receptor was obtained from a woman aged 35 to 49 in good health. The J gene is TRBJ1-5, the V gene TRBV2; D gene ambiguous. Sequenced sample: blood. DNA of the CDR3: TGTGCCAGCACAGGCGGTGTTAATCAGCCCCAGCATTTT. Translating it yields CASTGGVNQPQHF.